This TCR beta chain was observed in a study of graft-versus-host responses after intestinal transplantation. Study-level background: Anti-thymocyte globulin induction was given to all recipients, followed by tacrolimus and steroids for around three years. The study's findings and limits: The study associated peak circulating GvH clone levels with early post-transplant HvG declines. In recipient marrow, GvH clones were found, and some appeared first in ileum or blood.

Germline values: CDR1 SNHLY, CDR2 FYNNEI. The V end lost 3 bases, the J end lost 2 bases, and 14 bases lay between the germline ends. The CDR3 loop spans 15 amino acids. Sequencing used immunoSEQ multiplex PCR; TCRdb keeps in-frame clones, though not all of them. The repertoire includes approximately 8,900 clones, about two thirds of them detected once, and almost 9.5% sits in the top ten. Graft tissue processing released intraepithelial and lamina propria lymphocytes. With respect to this clone: What it binds is not known.

The TCR comes from a human patient who received an intestinal transplant, so some T cells may come from the graft donor. The chain combines TRBV2 with TRBJ2-7; maybe TRBD1 (5 bases). The specimen comprised ileum tissue, sampled about 460 days after transplant. CDR3 region: CASSEIGVSTYEQYF. The CDR3 nucleotides read TGTGCCAGCAGTGAGATAGGGGTTTCAACCTACGAGCAGTACTTC.